This T cell receptor beta chain was identified in a study of human T cells and chemical hapten exposure. Study information: Slight differences in pooled library volume were the main source of varying TCR yields across samples.

Each CDR3 protein is one row after TCRdb ran MiXCR on the RACE reads. This table holds over 150,000 distinct CDR3 sequences, around 30% found once. The time point is: patch test 3, about 24 weeks after DPC sensitization. Treatment in this sample: therapeutic diphenylcyclopropenone sensitization with weekly scalp DPC. Germline CDR1 SGHTA, CDR2 FQGNSA. V was trimmed by 2 bases and J by 6 bases, leaving 18 bases between them. The CDR3 consists of 16 residues. Sequenced material: whole blood, taken in connection with sensitization to the hapten diphenylcyclopropenone (DPC). The clonotype comes from a woman between 18 and 29 years old with alopecia areata. Some clones in this sample may be carry-over from other donors' samples. V is TRBV7-2 and J is TRBJ2-3, with D hard to call. The CDR3 loop reads CASSLIWSPSPDTQYF. In DNA, the CDR3 is TGTGCCAGCAGCTTAATATGGTCGCCCTCCCCCGATACGCAGTATTTT.